Each of the 17 T cell receptor beta chains below was sequenced from the same sample in a study of blood T cell repertoires in COVID-19. Sequenced by immunoSEQ multiplex PCR; TCRdb stores in-frame clones only, minus some. This sample has approximately 300,000 clones, with approximately 91% found just once. Sequenced: PBMCs or T cells enriched from blood (not recorded which). These receptors all stem from a man in his 60s who had recovered from COVID-19.

This clone was detected once. The chain is built from TRBV18 and TRBJ2-2, with 12 nucleotides matching TRBD2. V lost 2 bases to trimming and J lost 3 bases; unmatched junction nucleotides: 4. Germline CDR1 reads KGHSH; CDR2 reads LQKENI. This CDR3 contains 17 residues. The CDR3 bases are TGTGCCAGCTCACCAATAGGACTAGCGGGATACACCGGGGAGCTGTTTTTT. It yields the protein CASSPIGLAGYTGELFF. The complete variable domain, with remaining parts taken from reference TRBV18 and TRBJ2-2, reads NAGVMQNPRHLVRRRGQEARLRCSPMKGHSHVYWYRQLPEEGLKFMVYLQKENIIDESGMPKERFSAEFPKEGPSILRIQQVVRGDSAAYFCASSPIGLAGYTGELFFGEGSRLTVL.

The rearrangement links TRBV7-3 to TRBJ1-1, with TRBD1 matching over 8 bases. Unmatched junction bases numbered 3, after V lost 5 bases and J lost 10 bases. The CDR3 runs 11 residues. CDR1 is SGHTA, CDR2 FQGTGA, per germline. CDR3 sequence reads: CASSQGARAFF. The CDR3, as DNA: TGTGCCAGCAGCCAGGGGGCACGAGCTTTCTTT.

The rearrangement links TRBV7-2 to TRBJ2-2, with D unresolved. CDR1 is SGHTA and CDR2 is FQGNSA in the germline V gene. V lost 5 bases and J lost 0, with 13 bases in between. This CDR3 is 16 amino acids long. The CDR3: CASSLGPVTNTGELFF. CDR3 bases: TGTGCCAGCAGCCTAGGGCCAGTGACGAACACCGGGGAGCTGTTTTTT.

The CDR3 is CASSPFSVGTSTDTQYF. The CDR3 DNA follows: TGTGCCAGCAGCCCTTTTTCTGTAGGGACTAGCACAGATACGCAGTATTTT. The V call is TRBV7-6, the J call TRBJ2-3; TRBD2 might be the D (6 bases). CDR3 size: 17 residues. V was pared by 5 bases and J by 0 bases, with 18 bases between. In germline, CDR1 is SGHVS, CDR2 FNYEAQ.

This clone was counted once. V and J are TRBV7-2 and TRBJ2-1; D ambiguous. V lost 5 bases, J lost 9 bases, and 14 bases lay in between. From germline, CDR1 is SGHTA and CDR2 FQGNSA. The CDR3 spans 13 residues. The CDR3 here is CASSTPQVGEQFF. Here the CDR3 DNA reads TGTGCCAGCAGCACTCCCCAGGTAGGTGAGCAGTTCTTC.

This clone was found a few times. V is TRBV5-6 and J is TRBJ1-1; TRBD1 is a possible D gene (5 bases). V gave up 0 bases and J gave up 1 base, with 16 bases separating them. The germline V gene has CDR1 SGHDT and CDR2 YYEEEE. This CDR3 comprises 17 residues. This CDR3 reads CASSLVGRATWNTEAFF. The CDR3 bases are TGTGCCAGCAGCTTGGTCGGCAGGGCCACGTGGAACACTGAAGCTTTCTTT.

V usage is TRBV19 and J usage is TRBJ2-5, with 12 nucleotides matching TRBD2. J gave up 7 bases and V 4 bases, and 7 bases lay outside the gene matches. This CDR3 is 15 amino acids long. From germline, CDR1 is LNHDA and CDR2 SQIVND (reference sequence). The CDR3: CASSTLAGGEGTQYF. The CDR3 region has the DNA TGTGCCAGTAGTACTCTAGCGGGAGGGGAGGGGACCCAGTACTTC.

V usage is TRBV7-2 and J usage is TRBJ1-6, with D possibly being TRBD1 (5 bases). The CDR3 loop spans 13 amino acids. With 2 bases removed from V and 10 bases from J, the gap between germline ends came to 9 bases. Germline V gives CDR1 SGHTA, CDR2 FQGNSA. In DNA, the CDR3 is TGTGCCAGCAGCTTACAGGGAAACTCACCCCTCCACTTT. It translates to CASSLQGNSPLHF.

This chain links TRBV6-1 with TRBJ1-1; a possible D gene is TRBD1 (5 bases). This CDR3 is 15 amino acids long. The germline CDR1 and CDR2 sequences are MNHNS and SASEGT. V shed 2 bases and J shed 7 bases, with 17 bases lying between them. The CDR3 DNA reads TGTGCCAGCAGTGAAACCCCCGGGACGGGAGGTGAAGCTTTCTTT. Translation: CASSETPGTGGEAFF.

The chain employs TRBV5-5 and TRBJ1-3, with TRBD1 matching over 9 bases. This CDR3 has 14 residues. From germline, CDR1 is SGHKS and CDR2 YYEKEE (reference sequence). The trim removed 0 bases at V and 8 bases at J, leaving 3 bases unmatched. The CDR3 coding sequence is TGTGCCAGCAGCTTGGGACAGGGGGTAGACACCATATATTTT. It yields the protein CASSLGQGVDTIYF. Looking up the rest from reference TRBV5-5 and TRBJ1-3 gives the full variable domain: DAGVTQSPTHLIKTRGQQVTLRCSPISGHKSVSWYQQVLGQGPQFIFQYYEKEERGRGNFPDRFSARQFPNYSSELNVNALLLGDSALYLCASSLGQGVDTIYFGEGSWLTVV.

This chain links TRBV13 with TRBJ2-7; 8 bases map to TRBD2. Per the germline V gene, CDR1 is PRHDT and CDR2 is FYEKMQ (reference sequence). With 6 bases clipped from V and 6 bases from J, the junction kept 10 bases outside the gene matches. The CDR3 consists of 14 residues. CDR3 bases: TGTGCCAGCAGGAGAGCGGGAGCGCCTCTCGAGCAGTACTTC. Translated, it gives CASRRAGAPLEQYF. The full variable domain, rest sourced from reference TRBV13 and TRBJ2-7, is AAGVIQSPRHLIKEKRETATLKCYPIPRHDTVYWYQQGPGQDPQFLISFYEKMQSDKGSIPDRFSAQQFSDYHSELNMSSLELGDSALYFCASRRAGAPLEQYFGPGTRLTVT.

This chain uses TRBV7-8 with TRBJ1-3; no definite D call. Germline V gene sequence: CDR1 SGHVS, CDR2 FQNEAQ. The CDR3 totals 14 residues. V was clipped by 2 bases and J by 1 base, with 6 bases between them. The CDR3 coding sequence is TGTGCCAGCAGCTTACGGTTATCTGGAAACACCATATATTTT. Its translation: CASSLRLSGNTIYF.

The chain joins TRBV9 to TRBJ2-5; 7 positions match TRBD1. CDR1 and CDR2 from the germline V gene are SGDLS and YYNGEE. This CDR3 is 14 amino acids long. With 4 bases clipped from V and 5 bases from J, the junction kept 8 bases outside the gene matches. CDR3: CASSPTTGAETQYF. The CDR3 DNA is TGTGCCAGCAGCCCTACTACAGGGGCGGAGACCCAGTACTTC.

The chain combines TRBV7-3 with TRBJ2-2; D not certain. This CDR3 region has 14 residues. CDR1 and CDR2 (germline): SGHTA, FQGTGA. Trimming took 0 bases from V and 4 from J, leaving 6 bases between them. Here the CDR3 DNA reads TGTGCCAGCAGCTTAACGCAGGTCACCGGGGAGCTGTTTTTT. Its protein product is CASSLTQVTGELFF.

A note on this clone: This same CDR3 is encoded by further DNA sequences in the sample. The V and J genes are TRBV5-6 and TRBJ2-7, with D tentatively TRBD1 (6 bases). The CDR3 is 13 amino acids. The ends were cut back, 2 bases at V and 2 bases at J, with 8 bases in the middle. Germline CDR1 is SGHDT and CDR2 is YYEEEE. CDR3 residues: CASSLQGPYEQYF. The CDR3 DNA sequence: TGTGCCAGCAGCTTACAGGGCCCCTACGAGCAGTACTTC.

This chain links TRBV24-1 with TRBJ2-6; 7 nucleotides line up with TRBD1. This CDR3 region has 18 residues. Trimming removed 9 bases from V and 2 bases from J; junction bases left unmatched: 15. Germline V gene lookup returns CDR1 KGHDR and CDR2 SFDVKD. The CDR3 loop is CATSPARSTGAGANVLTF. CDR3 DNA sequence: TGTGCCACCTCCCCCGCCCGCTCTACAGGGGCTGGGGCCAACGTCCTGACTTTC.

The gene calls are TRBV7-3 and TRBJ1-5; 7 bases align to TRBD1. The ends lost 6 bases at V and 2 bases at J; junction bases unmatched: 10. Germline loops: CDR1 SGHTA, CDR2 FQGTGA. This CDR3 contains 16 residues. DNA for the CDR3: TGTGCCAGCAGGCAAACACAGGGGAGCCGCAATCAGCCCCAGCATTTT. Translating gives CASRQTQGSRNQPQHF.